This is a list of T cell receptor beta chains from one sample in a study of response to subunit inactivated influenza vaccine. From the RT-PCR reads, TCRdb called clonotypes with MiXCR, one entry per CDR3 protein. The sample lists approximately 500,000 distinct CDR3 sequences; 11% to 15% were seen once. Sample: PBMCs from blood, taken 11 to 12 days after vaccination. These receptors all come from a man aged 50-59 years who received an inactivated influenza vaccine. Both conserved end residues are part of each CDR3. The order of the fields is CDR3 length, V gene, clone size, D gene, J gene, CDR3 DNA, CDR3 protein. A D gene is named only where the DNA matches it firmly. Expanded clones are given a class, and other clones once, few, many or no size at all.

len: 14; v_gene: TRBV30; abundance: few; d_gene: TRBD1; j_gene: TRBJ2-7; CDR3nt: TGTGCCTGGAACGGACAGGGGGCAGAGTCCGAGCAGTACTTC; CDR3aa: CAWNGQGAESEQYF
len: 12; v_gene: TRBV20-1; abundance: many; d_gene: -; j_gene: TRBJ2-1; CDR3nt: TGCAGTGCTAGAGAGGATTACAATGAGCAGTTCTTC; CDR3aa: CSAREDYNEQFF
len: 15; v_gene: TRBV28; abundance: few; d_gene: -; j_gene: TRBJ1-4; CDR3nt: TGTGCCAGCAGTTCCGGACAGCGCAGAAGCGAAAAACTGTTTTTT; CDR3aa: CASSSGQRRSEKLFF
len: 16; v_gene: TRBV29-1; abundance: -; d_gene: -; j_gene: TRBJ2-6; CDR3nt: TGCAGCGTTGAAGGAGACGCAGGGGCTGGGGCCAACGTCCTGACTTTC; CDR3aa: CSVEGDAGAGANVLTF
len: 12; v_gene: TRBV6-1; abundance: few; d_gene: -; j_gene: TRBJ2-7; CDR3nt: TGTGCCAGCCTGACTCTCTCCTACGAGCAGTACTTC; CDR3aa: CASLTLSYEQYF
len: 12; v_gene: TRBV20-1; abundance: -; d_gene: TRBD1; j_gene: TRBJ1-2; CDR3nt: TGCAGTGCTATAACAGGGGCCTATGGCTACACCTTC; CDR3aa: CSAITGAYGYTF
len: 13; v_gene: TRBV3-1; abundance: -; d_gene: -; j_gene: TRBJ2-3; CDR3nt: TGTGCCAGCAGCCTCGCCGGGGGTAATACGCAGTATTTT; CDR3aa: CASSLAGGNTQYF
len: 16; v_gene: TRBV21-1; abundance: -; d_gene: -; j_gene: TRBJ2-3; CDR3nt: TGTGCCAGCAGCGAGTGGACCGCCCTCTCAGGAGATACGCAGTATTTT; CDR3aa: CASSEWTALSGDTQYF
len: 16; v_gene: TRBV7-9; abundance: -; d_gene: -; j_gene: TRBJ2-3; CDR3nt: TGTGCCAGCAGCGCAAAGAGGGGTGGAGGCACAGATACGCAGTATTTT; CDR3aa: CASSAKRGGGTDTQYF
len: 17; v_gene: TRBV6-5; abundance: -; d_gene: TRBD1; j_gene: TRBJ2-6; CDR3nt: TGTGCCATCAGTTACCCGACAGGGGCCTCTGGGGCCAACGTCCTGACTTTC; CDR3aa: CAISYPTGASGANVLTF
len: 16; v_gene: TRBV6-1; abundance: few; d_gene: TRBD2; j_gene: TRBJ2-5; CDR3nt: TGTGCCAGCAGAAGAGCGGGGGGGCGATTTCGGGAGACCCAGTACTTC; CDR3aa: CASRRAGGRFRETQYF
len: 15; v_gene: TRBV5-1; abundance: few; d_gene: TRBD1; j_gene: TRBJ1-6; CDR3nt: TGCGCCAGCAGACGGGACAGGGGGCCGGGGTCACCCCTCCACTTT; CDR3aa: CASRRDRGPGSPLHF
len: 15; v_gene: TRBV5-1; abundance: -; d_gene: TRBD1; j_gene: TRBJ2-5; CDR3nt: TGCGCCAGCAACCCGACAGGGGCGGTAGTAGAGACCCAGTACTTC; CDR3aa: CASNPTGAVVETQYF
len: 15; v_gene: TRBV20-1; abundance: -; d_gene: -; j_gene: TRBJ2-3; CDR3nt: TGCAGTGCTAGAGGTGCTCAGGGGAGCACAGATACGCAGTATTTT; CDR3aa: CSARGAQGSTDTQYF
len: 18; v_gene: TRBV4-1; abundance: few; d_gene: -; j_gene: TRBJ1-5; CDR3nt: TGCGCCAGCAGCCAAGGACGGGCAGGGGTTGTGAGCAATCAGCCCCAGCATTTT; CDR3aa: CASSQGRAGVVSNQPQHF
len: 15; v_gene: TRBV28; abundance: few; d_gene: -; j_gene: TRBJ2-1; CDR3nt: TGTGCCAGCAGTTTCGGAAACCAGGTCTACAATGAGCAGTTCTTC; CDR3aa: CASSFGNQVYNEQFF
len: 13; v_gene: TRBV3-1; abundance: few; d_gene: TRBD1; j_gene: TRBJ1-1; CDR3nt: TGTGCCAGCAGCCACGGACGGACAGGACGGGCTTTCTTT; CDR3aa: CASSHGRTGRAFF
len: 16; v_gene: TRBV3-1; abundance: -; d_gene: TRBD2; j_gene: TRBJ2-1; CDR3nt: TGTGCCAGCAGCCAGACCTTAGCGGGCCCTTCAAGTGAGCAGTTCTTC; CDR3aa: CASSQTLAGPSSEQFF
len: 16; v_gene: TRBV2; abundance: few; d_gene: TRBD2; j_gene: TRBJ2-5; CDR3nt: TGTGCCAGCAGGAGAGGGACTAGCGGGAGGTCGGAGACCCAGTACTTC; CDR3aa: CASRRGTSGRSETQYF
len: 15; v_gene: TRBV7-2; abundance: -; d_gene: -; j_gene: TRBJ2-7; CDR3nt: TGTGCCAGCAGCTTAGTCGGGGGGCCGGACTACGAGCAGTACTTC; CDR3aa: CASSLVGGPDYEQYF
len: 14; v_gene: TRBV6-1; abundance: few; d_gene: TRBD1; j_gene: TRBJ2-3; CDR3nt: TGTGCCAGTACGTTCTACCTTACAGGGGAAGTTCAGTATTTT; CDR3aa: CASTFYLTGEVQYF
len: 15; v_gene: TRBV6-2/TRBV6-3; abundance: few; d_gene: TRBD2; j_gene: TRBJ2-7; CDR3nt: TGTGCCACGGAGGGGACTAGTTCCACCGGCTACGAGCAGTACTTC; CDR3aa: CATEGTSSTGYEQYF
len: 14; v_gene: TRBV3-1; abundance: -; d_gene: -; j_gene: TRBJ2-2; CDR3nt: TGTGCCAGCAGCCAAGTGAGCGGTACCGGGGAGCTGTTTTTT; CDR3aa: CASSQVSGTGELFF
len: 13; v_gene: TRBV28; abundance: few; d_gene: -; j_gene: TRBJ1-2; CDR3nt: TGTGCCAGCAGCCAGACAGCTAACTATGGCTACACCTTC; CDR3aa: CASSQTANYGYTF
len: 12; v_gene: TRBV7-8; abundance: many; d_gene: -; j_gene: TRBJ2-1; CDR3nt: TGTGCCAGCAGCTTGGGAGTGGATGAGCAGTTCTTC; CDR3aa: CASSLGVDEQFF
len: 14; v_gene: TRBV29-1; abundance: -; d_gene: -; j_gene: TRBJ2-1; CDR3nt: TGCAGCGTTGAAGATGGAGTAATAAACAATGAGCAGTTCTTC; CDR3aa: CSVEDGVINNEQFF
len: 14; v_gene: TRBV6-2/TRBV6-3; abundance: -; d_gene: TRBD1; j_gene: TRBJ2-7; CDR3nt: TGTGCCAGCAGTGTGGGACAGTTACTCTACGAGCAGTACTTC; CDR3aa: CASSVGQLLYEQYF
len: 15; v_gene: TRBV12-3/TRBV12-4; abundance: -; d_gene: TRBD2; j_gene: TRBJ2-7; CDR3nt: TGTGCCAGCACCCCGACTAGCGGGGCTTCCTACGAGCAGTACTTC; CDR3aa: CASTPTSGASYEQYF
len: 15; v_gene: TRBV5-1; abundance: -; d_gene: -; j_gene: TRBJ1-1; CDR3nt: TGCGCCAGCAGCTTGAGGTTAGGATCAAACACTGAAGCTTTCTTT; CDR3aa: CASSLRLGSNTEAFF
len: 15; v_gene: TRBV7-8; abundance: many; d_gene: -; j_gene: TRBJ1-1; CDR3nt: TGTGCCAGCAGCTACCGGGACTTCCAGGGCACTGAAGCTTTCTTT; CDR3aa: CASSYRDFQGTEAFF
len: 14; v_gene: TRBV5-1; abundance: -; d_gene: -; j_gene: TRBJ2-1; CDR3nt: TGCGCCAGCAGCTTGGATTTACAGGAGGATGATCAGTTCTTC; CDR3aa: CASSLDLQEDDQFF
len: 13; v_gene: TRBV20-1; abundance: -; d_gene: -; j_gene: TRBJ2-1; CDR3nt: TGCAGTGCGGCCGGGACCGGACCCAATGAGCAGTTCTTC; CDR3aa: CSAAGTGPNEQFF
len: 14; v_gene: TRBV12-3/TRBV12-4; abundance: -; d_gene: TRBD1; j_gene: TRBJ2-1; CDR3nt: TGTGCCAGCAGCCCGACAGGGCCCTACAATGAGCAGTTCTTC; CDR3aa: CASSPTGPYNEQFF
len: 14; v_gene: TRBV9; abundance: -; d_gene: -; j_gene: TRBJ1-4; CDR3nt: TGTGCCAGCAGGCCCGGGTACCAGACGGGAAAACTGTTTTTT; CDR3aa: CASRPGYQTGKLFF
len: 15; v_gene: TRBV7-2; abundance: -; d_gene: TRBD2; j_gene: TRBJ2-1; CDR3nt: TGTGCCAGCAGCTTCTCATGGACTAGTGACAATGAGCAGTTCTTC; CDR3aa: CASSFSWTSDNEQFF
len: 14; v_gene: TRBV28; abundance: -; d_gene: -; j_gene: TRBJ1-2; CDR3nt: TGTGCCAGCAGCCCAGGGCCTCCGAACTATGGCTACACCTTC; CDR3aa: CASSPGPPNYGYTF
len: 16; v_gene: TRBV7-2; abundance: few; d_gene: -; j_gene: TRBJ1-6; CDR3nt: TGTGCCAGCACCATTGAGCGGCAGGAAAATAATTCACCCCTCCACTTT; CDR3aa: CASTIERQENNSPLHF
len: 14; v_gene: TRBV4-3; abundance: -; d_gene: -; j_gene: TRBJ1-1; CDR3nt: TGCGCCAGCAGCCAAGATTCAAAGGGTTTGGGAGCTTTCTTT; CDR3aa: CASSQDSKGLGAFF
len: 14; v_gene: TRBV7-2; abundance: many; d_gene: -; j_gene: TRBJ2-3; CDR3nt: TGTGCCAGCAGCTTAAGCCGCGGCCAGAATACGCAGTATTTT; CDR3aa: CASSLSRGQNTQYF
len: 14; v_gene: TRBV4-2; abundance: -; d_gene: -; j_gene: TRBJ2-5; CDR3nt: TGTGCCAGCAGCCAGGGGCCCAGGGAAGAGACCCAGTACTTC; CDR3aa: CASSQGPREETQYF
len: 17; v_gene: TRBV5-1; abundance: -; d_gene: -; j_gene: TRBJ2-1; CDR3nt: TGCGCCAGCAGCTTTTTAAAGACAGGTAGCTCCTACAATGAGCAGTTCTTC; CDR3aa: CASSFLKTGSSYNEQFF
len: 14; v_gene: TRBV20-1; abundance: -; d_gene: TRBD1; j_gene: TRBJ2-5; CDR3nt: TGCAGTGCTGCCCGGGGACAGGGAGTGGAGACCCAGTACTTC; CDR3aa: CSAARGQGVETQYF
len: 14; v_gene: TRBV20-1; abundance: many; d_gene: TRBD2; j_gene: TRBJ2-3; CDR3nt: TGCAGTGCTAGAGATGCGGGAGGGTGGGATACGCAGTATTTT; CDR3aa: CSARDAGGWDTQYF
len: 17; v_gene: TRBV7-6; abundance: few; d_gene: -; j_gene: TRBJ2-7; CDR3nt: TGTGCCAGCAGCGCTACCGAATGGGATAAGTGGGAGTACGAGCAGTACTTC; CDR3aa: CASSATEWDKWEYEQYF
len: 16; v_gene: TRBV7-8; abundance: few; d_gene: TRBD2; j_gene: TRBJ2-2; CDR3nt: TGTGCCAGCAGCCTACGACTAGCGGAGTACACCGGGGAGCTGTTTTTT; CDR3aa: CASSLRLAEYTGELFF